What follows are 17 T cell receptor beta chains derived from one specimen sequenced in a study of T cells in Graves' hyperthyroidism and ophthalmopathy. The investigators amplified TCR beta CDR3 regions from RNA transcripts. The study used the HTBI primer set for a first-round RT-PCR of the TCR CDR3. TCRdb itself ran the multiplex PCR reads through MiXCR, one entry per CDR3 protein. The sample lists a few hundred thousand distinct CDR3 sequences; about half were seen once. The specimen was peripheral blood or thyroid tissue (not recorded which). The receptors originated from a woman under 30 with Graves' hyperthyroidism.

The chain employs TRBV29-1 and TRBJ2-7; either TRBD1 or TRBD2 may supply D (5 bases each). This CDR3 is 13 amino acids long. Germline values: CDR1 SQVTM, CDR2 ANQGSEA. The V end was cut by 3 bases, the J end by 2 bases, with 11 bases between. The CDR3 sequence: CSVDGTVTYEQYF. CDR3 nucleotide sequence: TGCAGCGTTGATGGGACGGTAACCTACGAGCAGTACTTC.

This clonotype was seen many times. The chain combines TRBV10-3 with TRBJ1-3; D might be TRBD1 (5 bases). This CDR3 comprises 16 residues. Trimming cost V 3 bases and J 0 bases, with 12 bases left between them. Germline CDR1 ENHRY, CDR2 SYGVKD. The CDR3 DNA is TGTGCCATCAGTGACCCTTCAGGGCCCTCTGGAAACACCATATATTTT. This gives the protein CAISDPSGPSGNTIYF.

This clonotype has a count of ten or more. The chain has TRBV11-2 and TRBJ1-4; 7 nucleotides match TRBD1. V was pared by 5 bases and J by 8 bases, with 11 bases of the junction left unmatched. This CDR3 is built from 15 residues. Germline CDR1 is SGHAT and CDR2 is FQNNGV. Written as DNA, the CDR3 is TGTGCCAGCAGCGGATACAGGGGAGTGAGGGAAAAACTGTTTTTT. This sequence encodes CASSGYRGVREKLFF.

This clonotype was detected many times. V gene TRBV9 combines with J gene TRBJ1-5; D may be TRBD1 (5 bases). Deletions cut 4 bases from V and 0 bases from J, with 11 bases between. Germline CDR1 is SGDLS and CDR2 is YYNGEE. The CDR3 has 15 residues. The CDR3 is CASSPWGDSNQPQHF. The CDR3 bases are TGTGCCAGCAGCCCCTGGGGGGATAGCAATCAGCCCCAGCATTTT.

This chain joins TRBV14 and TRBJ1-2; 10 bases agree with TRBD1. Trimming removed 1 base from V and 7 bases from J; junction bases left unmatched: 6. Looked up from germline, CDR1 is SGHDN and CDR2 is FVKESK. The CDR3 covers 15 residues. The CDR3 nucleotides are TGTGCCAGCAGCCAAGCTGACAGGGGGCTGGTTGGCTACACCTTC. Amino acids: CASSQADRGLVGYTF.

In its sample, this clonotype was seen many times. V and J are TRBV7-2 and TRBJ2-7, with 15 bases lining up with TRBD2. After removal of 5 bases from V and 4 bases from J, the junction contained 9 bases not matched to a gene. This CDR3 is 17 amino acids long. CDR1 is SGHTA, CDR2 FQGNSA, per germline. CDR3: CASSGWTSGRGGYEQYF. In DNA form, the CDR3 reads TGTGCCAGCAGCGGATGGACTAGCGGGAGGGGTGGTTACGAGCAGTACTTC.

The V and J genes are TRBV9 and TRBJ2-1; 7 nucleotides line up with TRBD1. Per germline, CDR1 SGDLS and CDR2 YYNGEE. Unmatched junction bases numbered 5, after V lost 2 bases and J lost 3 bases. There are 15 residues in the CDR3. The chain's CDR3 is CASSVGTADYNEQFF. The CDR3 DNA sequence: TGTGCCAGCAGCGTCGGGACAGCGGACTACAATGAGCAGTTCTTC.

The table lists this clonotype with many counts. The chain combines TRBV12-3 or TRBV12-4 with TRBJ2-7; D may be TRBD2 (5 bases). The CDR3 has 13 residues. The V gene lost 5 bases and the J gene lost 3 bases, with 11 bases spanning the gap. The CDR3 is CASSPGLYYEQYF. The CDR3 DNA reads TGTGCCAGCAGTCCTGGACTGTACTACGAGCAGTACTTC.

This clonotype showed up many times. This chain connects TRBV20-1 to TRBJ2-7, with TRBD1 matching 8 bases. V shed 0 bases, J shed 0 bases, and the junction held 7 bases outside the gene matches. From germline, CDR1 is DFQATT and CDR2 SNEGSKA (reference sequence). The CDR3 length is 16 residues. CDR3 in amino acids: CSARDYGTGFSYEQYF. The CDR3 DNA reads as TGCAGTGCTAGAGATTATGGGACAGGATTCTCCTACGAGCAGTACTTC.

This clonotype has more than one count but fewer than ten. The chain combines TRBV5-1 with TRBJ2-7; perhaps TRBD1 as D (6 bases). Deletions cut 3 bases from V and 1 base from J, with 17 bases between. CDR1 is SGHRS, CDR2 YFSETQ, per germline. CDR3 length: 16 residues. CDR3 DNA sequence: TGCGCCAGCAGCTCGATGAACAGGGCCCAATCCTACGAGCAGTACTTC. This gives the protein CASSSMNRAQSYEQYF.

This clonotype has ten or more counts. The chain joins TRBV12-3 or TRBV12-4 to TRBJ1-1; D remains ambiguous. The CDR3 sequence is 14 residues long. V lost 3 bases to trimming and J lost 1 base, with 9 bases between them. CDR3 region: CASSFRVENTEAFF. The CDR3 DNA sequence: TGTGCCAGCAGTTTCCGGGTAGAGAACACTGAAGCTTTCTTT.

Only a few counts were recorded for this clonotype. This chain connects TRBV10-2 to TRBJ2-3; tentatively, D is TRBD2 (6 bases). The V and J ends lost 4 bases and 2 bases respectively, with 7 bases between them. The V gene's germline CDR1 is WSHSY and CDR2 SAAADI. The CDR3 has 13 residues. CDR3 loop: CASSGTNTDTQYF. The DNA for the CDR3 is TGCGCCAGCAGTGGGACTAACACAGATACGCAGTATTTT.

CDR3 sequence reads: CASSSMGQSEAFF. The CDR3 DNA reads TGTGCCAGCAGTTCCATGGGACAGTCTGAAGCTTTCTTT. The chain uses TRBV14 and TRBJ1-1; 7 nucleotides match TRBD1. V lost 6 bases to trimming and J lost 6 bases; unmatched junction nucleotides: 7. CDR1 and CDR2 (germline): SGHDN, FVKESK. The CDR3 loop spans 13 amino acids.

This clonotype has a count of ten or more. Written as DNA, the CDR3 is TGTGCCAGCAGCGATCACAGGGATGAAGCTTTCTTT. Translated: CASSDHRDEAFF. This sequence joins TRBV11-3 and TRBJ1-1; TRBD1 might be the D (6 bases). The CDR3 totals 12 residues. V was clipped by 5 bases and J by 7 bases, with 11 bases between them. Germline CDR1 SGHNT, CDR2 YENEEA.

This chain connects TRBV20-1 to TRBJ2-7; 12 positions agree with TRBD2. The CDR3 extends over 12 amino acids. With 7 bases clipped from V and 7 bases from J, the junction kept 5 bases outside the gene matches. From germline, CDR1 is DFQATT and CDR2 SNEGSKA (reference sequence). The CDR3 DNA is TGCAGTGATGGACTAGCGGGACTTGAGCAGTACTTC. As protein: CSDGLAGLEQYF.

To note about this clonotype: With a much larger clone just one base away, this may be a read error. V usage is TRBV11-2 and J usage is TRBJ1-1; 7 bases are a match to TRBD1. CDR3 length: 14 residues. Trimming removed 6 bases from V and 5 bases from J; junction bases left unmatched: 9. The germline V gene has CDR1 SGHAT and CDR2 FQNNGV. The DNA of the CDR3 is TGTGCCAGCAGTCCCTCCTGGGACAGTACTGAAGCTTTCTTT. This sequence encodes CASSPSWDSTEAFF.

This clonotype was counted many times. The gene calls are TRBV5-1 and TRBJ1-4; no definite D call. This CDR3 is 14 amino acids long. The V end was cut by 3 bases, the J end by 3 bases, with 9 bases between. Germline V gives CDR1 SGHRS, CDR2 YFSETQ. CDR3 protein: CASSSHSPNEKLFF. CDR3 nucleotide sequence: TGCGCCAGCAGCTCACATAGCCCTAATGAAAAACTGTTTTTT.